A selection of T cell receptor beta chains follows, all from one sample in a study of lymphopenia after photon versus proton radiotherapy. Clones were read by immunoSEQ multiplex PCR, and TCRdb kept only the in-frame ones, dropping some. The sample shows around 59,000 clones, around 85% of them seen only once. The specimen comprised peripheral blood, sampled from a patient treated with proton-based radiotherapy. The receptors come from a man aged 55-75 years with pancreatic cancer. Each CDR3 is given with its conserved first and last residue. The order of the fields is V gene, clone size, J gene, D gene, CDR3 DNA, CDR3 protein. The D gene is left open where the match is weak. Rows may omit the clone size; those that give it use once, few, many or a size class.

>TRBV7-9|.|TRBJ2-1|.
TGTGCCAGCAGCTTAGCAGGGTTGGGGCAGTTCTTC
CASSLAGLGQFF
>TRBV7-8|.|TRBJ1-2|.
TGTGCCAGCAGCTTAGTTCAGGGAAACTATGGCTACACCTTC
CASSLVQGNYGYTF
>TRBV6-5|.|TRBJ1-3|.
TGTGCCAGCACTCCACGGGGGAACTCTGGAAACACCATATATTTT
CASTPRGNSGNTIYF
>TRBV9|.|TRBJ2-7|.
TGTGCCAGCAGCGTAGGAAGCGGCAGGTCGGACGAGCAGTACTTC
CASSVGSGRSDEQYF
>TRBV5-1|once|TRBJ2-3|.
TGCGCCAGCAGCTTAATGGACCGGTGGGGCACAGATACGCAGTATTTT
CASSLMDRWGTDTQYF
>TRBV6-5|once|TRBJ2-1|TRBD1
TGTGCCAGCAGTAGGGACAGGGGGCTATACAATGAGCAGTTCTTC
CASSRDRGLYNEQFF
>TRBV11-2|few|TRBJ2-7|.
TGTGCCAGCAGCCTGCAGGCCGGGCGGGCTCTCTACGAGCAGTACTTC
CASSLQAGRALYEQYF
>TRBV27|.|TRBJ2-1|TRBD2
TGTGCCAGCAGTGGTTCGAGGCTAGCGGGAAACAATGAGCAGTTCTTC
CASSGSRLAGNNEQFF
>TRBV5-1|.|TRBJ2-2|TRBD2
TGCGCCAGCAGCTTAGCGGGAGGGCCAGGCACCGGGGAGCTGTTTTTT
CASSLAGGPGTGELFF
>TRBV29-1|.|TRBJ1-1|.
TGCAGCGTTGAGCCGGGCCCTGGCACTGAAGCTTTCTTT
CSVEPGPGTEAFF
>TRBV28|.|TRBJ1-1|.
TGTGCCAGCAGTGCTACAGGAGGGGTTAACACTGAAGCTTTCTTT
CASSATGGVNTEAFF
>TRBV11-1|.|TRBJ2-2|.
TGTGCCAGCAGCTCAAGTAGGGGCACCGGGGAGCTGTTTTTT
CASSSSRGTGELFF
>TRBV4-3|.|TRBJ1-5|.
TGCGCCAGCAGCCAAGATAGGGGGGGGTTCGGTCAGCCCCAGCATTTT
CASSQDRGGFGQPQHF
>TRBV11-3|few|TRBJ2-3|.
TGTGCCAGCAGCATGGGGGGCATGGTTTTGACGGGAGTGGATACGCAGTATTTT
CASSMGGMVLTGVDTQYF
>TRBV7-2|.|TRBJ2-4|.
TGTGCCAGCAGCCTAGAAATAACTAGGGGAAGAAACATTCAGTACTTC
CASSLEITRGRNIQYF
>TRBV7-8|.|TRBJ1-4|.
TGTGCCAGCAGCTTATCGAATAGTGAAAAACTGTTTTTT
CASSLSNSEKLFF
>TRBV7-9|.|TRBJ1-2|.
TGTGCCAGCAGCTCGAGGGGGGCGCCGGACTATGGCTACACCTTC
CASSSRGAPDYGYTF
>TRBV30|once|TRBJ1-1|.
TGTGCCTGGAGTGTCGCCTGGGACACTGAAGCTTTCTTT
CAWSVAWDTEAFF
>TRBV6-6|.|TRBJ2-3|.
TGTGCCAGCAGTGGGTTAGATACGCAGTATTTT
CASSGLDTQYF
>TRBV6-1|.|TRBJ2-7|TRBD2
TGTGCCAGCAGTGAAGAGACTAGCGGGAGGGCCAGGGCTATTTGGGAGCAGTACTTC
CASSEETSGRARAIWEQYF
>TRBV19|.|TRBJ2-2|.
TGTGCCAGTGCGGGACAGCACACCGGGGAGCTGTTTTTT
CASAGQHTGELFF
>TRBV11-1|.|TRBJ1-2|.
TGTGCCAGCAGCTTAGCGGAGAGCTACACCTTC
CASSLAESYTF
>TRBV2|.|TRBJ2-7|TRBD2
TGTGCCAGCAGTGCGGGAACTCTTAGGGACGGGGGGTACGAGCAGTACTTC
CASSAGTLRDGGYEQYF
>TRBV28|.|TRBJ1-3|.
TGTGCCAGCATCGGGACGGGAAACACCATATATTTT
CASIGTGNTIYF